The clone carrying this TCR beta chain has a handful of counts. Its antigen remains unknown. This entry comes from a study of cytotoxic CD8 clonotypes in ibrutinib-treated CLL. Broader study findings: Stable or contracted on treatment, public clonotypes were also uncommon. At baseline, clonality was higher than in age-matched healthy donors and correlated with CD8+ counts.

The assay was immunoSEQ multiplex PCR, and TCRdb's table has in-frame clones only and misses some. The table lists 80,000 to 95,000 clones, roughly three quarters of them singletons. The sequence was collected from a human donor with chronic lymphocytic leukemia. Material: PBMCs, obtained after 12 months of ibrutinib treatment.

The CDR3 region is CASSMPPPGGAWAKNIQYF. The DNA for the CDR3 is TGTGCCAGTAGTATGCCGCCCCCAGGGGGGGCCTGGGCCAAAAACATTCAGTACTTC. V is TRBV19 and J is TRBJ2-4, with D tentatively TRBD1 or TRBD2 (7 bases each). CDR1 is LNHDA, CDR2 SQIVND, per germline (reference sequence). The CDR3 loop spans 19 amino acids. V was shortened by 3 bases and J by 1 base, with 22 bases between the two germline ends.